The 7 T cell receptor beta chains below were found in one sample sequenced in a study of response to subunit inactivated influenza vaccine. TCRdb re-analysed the RT-PCR reads in MiXCR, keeping a single row per CDR3 protein. The data show approximately 730,000 distinct CDR3 sequences, approximately 15% seen once. This sample comprised PBMCs from blood, obtained around two weeks before vaccination. The receptors here all came from a man aged 45-65 years who received an inactivated influenza vaccine.

The V call is TRBV11-2, the J call TRBJ2-1, with a possible D match to TRBD2 (6 bases). The V end lost 5 bases, the J end lost 0 bases, and 20 bases lay between the germline ends. Germline assignment: CDR1 SGHAT and CDR2 FQNNGV. The CDR3 loop spans 18 amino acids. CDR3 DNA: TGTGCCAGCAGCCATTTTACCGGCGGGAAAAGCTCCTACAATGAGCAGTTCTTC. Residues: CASSHFTGGKSSYNEQFF.

This rearrangement joins TRBV6-2 or TRBV6-3 to TRBJ2-7; D gene uncertain. This CDR3 spans 16 amino acids. The germline V and J ends were trimmed by 6 bases and 0 bases, with 18 bases remaining between them. Germline assignment: CDR1 MNHEY and CDR2 SVGEGT. In DNA form, the CDR3 reads TGTGCCAGCAGATCCTACACGGTTTGGCTCTCCTACGAGCAGTACTTC. It encodes CASRSYTVWLSYEQYF.

The chain joins TRBV20-1 to TRBJ1-1; 7 bases line up with TRBD1. V was clipped by 6 bases and J by 5 bases; unmatched bases: 12. The germline gives CDR1 DFQATT, CDR2 SNEGSKA (reference sequence). This CDR3 comprises 14 residues. The CDR3, as DNA: TGCAGTGCGGACCTCAGGGGGAGAGGGACTGAAGCTTTCTTT. It yields the protein CSADLRGRGTEAFF.

This clonotype was counted a few times. This chain connects TRBV5-6 to TRBJ1-2; no reliable D call. V was shortened by 1 base and J by 2 bases, with 9 bases between the two germline ends. The germline gives CDR1 SGHDT, CDR2 YYEEEE. This CDR3 comprises 14 residues. The CDR3: CASSLRQANYGYTF. The CDR3 DNA reads as TGTGCCAGCAGCTTGAGGCAGGCCAACTATGGCTACACCTTC.

This sequence joins TRBV10-3 and TRBJ1-4, with D unclear. From germline, CDR1 is ENHRY and CDR2 SYGVKD. The CDR3 is 15 amino acids. V lost 2 bases to trimming and J lost 7 bases, with 14 bases between them. The DNA for the CDR3 is TGTGCCATCAGTGAGGGGTCCCACACTGGTGAAAAACTGTTTTTT. This translates into CAISEGSHTGEKLFF.

This clonotype was recorded a few times. The chain uses TRBV12-3 or TRBV12-4 and TRBJ1-2, with 8 positions matching TRBD1. The CDR3 has 15 residues. V was pared by 3 bases and J by 7 bases, with 10 bases of the junction left unmatched. CDR3 sequence: CASSFAGRGHGGYTF. The CDR3 nucleotides read TGTGCCAGCAGTTTTGCCGGCAGGGGGCATGGTGGCTACACCTTC.

This rearrangement joins TRBV5-1 to TRBJ2-5; D call uncertain. Germline V gene lookup returns CDR1 SGHRS and CDR2 YFSETQ. The CDR3 is made up of 14 amino acids. V shed 4 bases and J shed 4 bases, with 14 bases lying between them. The CDR3 here is CASSNRHAAETQYF. DNA of the CDR3: TGCGCCAGCAGCAATAGACACGCGGCAGAGACCCAGTACTTC.